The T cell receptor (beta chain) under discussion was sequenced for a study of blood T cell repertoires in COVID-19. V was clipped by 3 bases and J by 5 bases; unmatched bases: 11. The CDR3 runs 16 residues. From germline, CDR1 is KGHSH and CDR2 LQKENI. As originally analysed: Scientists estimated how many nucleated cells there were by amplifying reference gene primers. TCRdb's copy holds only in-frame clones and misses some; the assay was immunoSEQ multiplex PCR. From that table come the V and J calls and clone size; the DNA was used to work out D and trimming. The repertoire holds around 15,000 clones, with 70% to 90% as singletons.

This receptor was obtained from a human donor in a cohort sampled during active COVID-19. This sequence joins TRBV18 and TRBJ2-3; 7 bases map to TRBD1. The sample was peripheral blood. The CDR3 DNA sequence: TGTGCCAGCTCACCCCAGCTCGACAGGGCCCAAGATACGCAGTATTTT. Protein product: CASSPQLDRAQDTQYF.